The 27 T cell receptor beta chains listed next were all sequenced from one sample in a study of blood T cell repertoires in COVID-19. Libraries were prepared by immunoSEQ multiplex PCR; TCRdb keeps only in-frame clonotypes and omits some of them. The sample yields 100,000 or so clones, roughly 92% seen once. Sequencing used peripheral blood. All receptors come from a man aged 60 to 69 with acute or convalescent COVID-19.

This chain links TRBV6-6 with TRBJ1-5, with 8 bases fitting TRBD1. The CDR3 has 14 residues. Looked up from germline, CDR1 is MNHNY and CDR2 is SVGAGI (reference sequence). V was clipped by 6 bases and J by 4 bases; unmatched bases: 5. For the CDR3, the DNA is TGTGCCAGCAGCCCACAGGGGGGTAATCAGCCCCAGCATTTT. This translates into CASSPQGGNQPQHF.

The chain combines TRBV2 with TRBJ1-2, with D perhaps matching TRBD1 (5 bases). The CDR3 sequence is 15 residues long. Between the trimmed V and J ends, which lost 6 bases and 2 bases, there was a span of 16 bases. CDR1 and CDR2 from the germline V gene are SNHLY and FYNNEI. The CDR3 region is CASRSTAETNYGYTF. DNA for the CDR3: TGTGCCAGCAGATCGACAGCTGAGACAAACTATGGCTACACCTTC.

The chain carries TRBV30 and TRBJ2-1; D gene uncertain. The germline gives CDR1 GTSNPN, CDR2 SVGIG (reference sequence). Trimming took off 0 bases at V and 9 bases at J, with 9 bases between the two ends. This CDR3 has 12 amino acids. CDR3 DNA sequence: TGTGCCTGGAGTGTACTCCCGTCTGAGCAGTTCTTC. Protein sequence: CAWSVLPSEQFF.

The rearrangement links TRBV7-3 to TRBJ2-3; tentative D call: TRBD2 (5 bases). The V and J ends lost 3 bases and 0 bases respectively, with 7 bases between them. CDR3 length equals 14 residues. Germline CDR1 is SGHTA and CDR2 is FQGTGA. The CDR3 sequence: CASSLRGSTDTQYF. CDR3 sequence (DNA): TGTGCCAGCAGCTTGCGAGGGAGCACAGATACGCAGTATTTT.

The chain joins TRBV7-3 to TRBJ2-2, with D possibly being TRBD1 (6 bases). This CDR3 has 16 residues. Germline assignment: CDR1 SGHTA and CDR2 FQGTGA. The V gene lost 0 bases and the J gene lost 4 bases, with 12 bases spanning the gap. This CDR3 reads CASSLTAGVGTGELFF. CDR3 bases: TGTGCCAGCAGCTTAACTGCAGGGGTTGGCACCGGGGAGCTGTTTTTT.

The CDR3 DNA is TGTGCCAGCAGGGGATCCGGGACAGGGGTTTATGGCTACACCTTC. Protein product: CASRGSGTGVYGYTF. This chain connects TRBV28 to TRBJ1-2, with 10 bases identical to TRBD1. The CDR3 runs 15 residues. The ends lost 6 bases at V and 5 bases at J; junction bases unmatched: 9. The germline CDR1 and CDR2 sequences are MDHEN and SYDVKM.

V gene TRBV19 combines with J gene TRBJ2-3, with TRBD2 matching 15 bases. The germline CDR1 and CDR2 sequences are LNHDA and SQIVND (reference sequence). The CDR3 has 17 residues. The V gene end was trimmed by 4 bases and the J gene end by 5 bases; junction bases not matched to a gene: 7. The CDR3 sequence: CASSKGLAGGRVDTQYF. The CDR3 region has the DNA TGTGCCAGTAGTAAAGGACTAGCGGGAGGGAGGGTAGATACGCAGTATTTT.

The gene calls are TRBV10-1 and TRBJ2-4; TRBD2 matches at 8 bases. This CDR3 comprises 16 residues. The junction had 9 bases not matched to a gene; V was cut back by 0 bases and J by 8 bases. The germline CDR1 and CDR2 sequences are WNHNN and SYGVQD (reference sequence). CDR3 nucleotides: TGCGCCAGCAGTGAGTCGAGGTCGGGAGGGAGGGACATTCAGTACTTC. Protein: CASSESRSGGRDIQYF.

The rearrangement joins TRBV5-1 to TRBJ2-1; 8 bases match TRBD2. CDR3 size: 15 residues. V trimming: 4 bases; J trimming: 4 bases; junction bases outside the gene matches: 7. Germline values: CDR1 SGHRS, CDR2 YFSETQ. The CDR3 DNA sequence: TGCGCCAGCAGCAGTAGCGGGGCCCTTTACAATGAGCAGTTCTTC. As protein: CASSSSGALYNEQFF.

This chain connects TRBV5-4 to TRBJ2-7; TRBD2 matches at 8 bases. The CDR3 has 15 amino acids. Germline V gene data show CDR1 as SGHNT and CDR2 as YYREEE (reference sequence). J lost 2 bases, V lost 3 bases, and 7 bases had no gene match. The CDR3 DNA follows: TGTGCCAGCAGCTCCAGACTAGCGTCCCCCTACGAGCAGTACTTC. Protein: CASSSRLASPYEQYF.

The chain carries TRBV11-2 and TRBJ2-4; TRBD2 matches 11 bases. The CDR3 contains 15 residues. V lost 5 bases to trimming and J lost 5 bases; unmatched junction nucleotides: 5. The germline gives CDR1 SGHAT, CDR2 FQNNGV. CDR3 sequence reads: CASSPRSGRENIQYF. CDR3 in DNA: TGTGCCAGCAGCCCCCGTAGCGGGAGGGAAAACATTCAGTACTTC. Variable domain in full (rest from reference TRBV11-2 and TRBJ2-4): EAGVAQSPRYKIIEKRQSVAFWCNPISGHATLYWYQQILGQGPKLLIQFQNNGVVDDSQLPKDRFSAERLKGVDSTLKIQPAKLEDSAVYLCASSPRSGRENIQYFGAGTRLSVL.

This clone was seen just once. This chain connects TRBV29-1 to TRBJ2-3, with 7 bases identical to TRBD1. The germline V gene has CDR1 SQVTM and CDR2 ANQGSEA. Trimming removed 2 bases from V and 3 bases from J; junction bases left unmatched: 5. This CDR3 region has 14 residues. In nucleotides, the CDR3 is TGCAGCGTTGAACCCTCAGGGGGTACAGATACGCAGTATTTT. Translated: CSVEPSGGTDTQYF.

In DNA, the CDR3 is TGTGCCATCAGTACCTCCGGGGGGAGGTCCTACGAGCAGTACTTC. As protein: CAISTSGGRSYEQYF. The V and J genes are TRBV10-3 and TRBJ2-7; 7 bases line up with TRBD2. Germline assignment: CDR1 ENHRY and CDR2 SYGVKD. This CDR3 contains 15 residues. V lost 5 bases and J lost 1; bases outside the gene matches: 8.

V gene TRBV20-1 combines with J gene TRBJ2-5, with D unresolved. The ends were cut back, 1 base at V and 4 bases at J, with 4 bases in the middle. CDR3 size: 11 residues. Germline CDR1 reads DFQATT; CDR2 reads SNEGSKA (reference sequence). In nucleotides, the CDR3 is TGCAGTGCTAGAGTCGGAGAGACCCAGTACTTC. The encoded protein is CSARVGETQYF.

The chain is built from TRBV27 and TRBJ1-6, with D perhaps matching TRBD1 (6 bases). CDR3 size: 14 residues. V was trimmed by 7 bases and J by 1 base, leaving 8 bases between them. Per germline, CDR1 MNHEY and CDR2 SMNVEV (reference sequence). CDR3: CASTTGSYNSPLHF. For the CDR3, the DNA is TGTGCCAGCACTACAGGGTCCTATAATTCACCCCTCCACTTT.

CDR3: CASSLAGGTYNEQFF. In DNA form, the CDR3 reads TGTGCCAGCAGCTTAGCGGGAGGAACCTACAATGAGCAGTTCTTC. The chain carries TRBV7-2 and TRBJ2-1; D may be TRBD2 (6 bases). Trimming took off 0 bases at V and 2 bases at J, with 8 bases between the two ends. CDR3 size: 15 residues. Germline CDR1 is SGHTA and CDR2 is FQGNSA.

V is TRBV6-5 and J is TRBJ1-2; TRBD1 matches 8 bases. The trim removed 0 bases at V and 4 bases at J, leaving 4 bases unmatched. Germline values: CDR1 MNHEY, CDR2 SVGAGI. CDR3 length: 15 amino acids. CDR3 residues: CASSYSQGAGYGYTF. CDR3 bases: TGTGCCAGCAGTTACTCGCAGGGGGCGGGCTATGGCTACACCTTC.

J is TRBJ2-2 and V is TRBV18; 7 nucleotides agree with TRBD2. CDR1 is KGHSH and CDR2 is LQKENI in the germline V gene. This CDR3 is built from 15 residues. V shed 3 bases and J 4 bases; nucleotides not matched to a gene: 5. In nucleotides, the CDR3 is TGTGCCAGCTCACCGGCAGCGGGAAGCACCGGGGAGCTGTTTTTT. Amino acids: CASSPAAGSTGELFF. Full variable domain (rest looked up from reference TRBV18 and TRBJ2-2): NAGVMQNPRHLVRRRGQEARLRCSPMKGHSHVYWYRQLPEEGLKFMVYLQKENIIDESGMPKERFSAEFPKEGPSILRIQQVVRGDSAAYFCASSPAAGSTGELFFGEGSRLTVL.

The V gene is TRBV5-1, the J gene TRBJ1-2; 11 nucleotides agree with TRBD1. In germline, CDR1 is SGHRS, CDR2 YFSETQ. There are 17 residues in the CDR3. J lost 6 bases, V lost 3 bases, and 13 bases had no gene match. In DNA, the CDR3 is TGCGCCAGCAGCTCGGGTGGACAGGGGGCTGATCGGGATGGCTACACCTTC. It translates to CASSSGGQGADRDGYTF.

The rearrangement joins TRBV3-1 (or the pseudogene TRBV3-2) to TRBJ2-5, with D hard to call. The CDR3 has 15 residues. Germline V gives CDR1 LGHDT, CDR2 YNNKEL (reference sequence). Trimming cost V 1 base and J 1 base, with 10 bases left between them. CDR3 DNA: TGTGCCAGCAGCCAAGGCCCGTCACTCCAAGAGACCCAGTACTTC. Translating gives CASSQGPSLQETQYF.

V and J are TRBV24-1 and TRBJ2-2, with a weak D call TRBD2 (6 bases). CDR1 is KGHDR, CDR2 SFDVKD, per germline. The CDR3 has 16 amino acids. Trimming stripped 9 bases from V and 2 bases from J, with 18 bases between. The CDR3 nucleotides read TGTGCCACCGCCCTTTCTGGCGGGGCCAACACCGGGGAGCTGTTTTTT. Protein product: CATALSGGANTGELFF.

The rearrangement links TRBV6-2 or TRBV6-3 to TRBJ2-7, with 8 bases identical to TRBD2. This CDR3 region has 14 residues. The V and J ends lost 5 bases and 6 bases, in that order; junction bases with no gene match: 9. Germline CDR1 is MNHEY and CDR2 is SVGEGT. Here the CDR3 reads CASSLAGGHREQYF. The CDR3 bases are TGTGCCAGCAGTCTGGCGGGAGGTCATCGCGAGCAGTACTTC.

The chain joins TRBV9 to TRBJ2-1; D gene ambiguous. There are 12 residues in the CDR3. Looked up from germline, CDR1 is SGDLS and CDR2 is YYNGEE. V was trimmed by 4 bases and J by 5 bases, leaving 7 bases between them. The CDR3: CASSLVDNEQFF. The CDR3 DNA reads TGTGCCAGCAGCCTTGTTGACAATGAGCAGTTCTTC.

The chain employs TRBV5-1 and TRBJ2-1, with TRBD2 matching 13 bases. Germline values: CDR1 SGHRS, CDR2 YFSETQ. Trimming removed 0 bases from V and 7 bases from J; junction bases left unmatched: 4. The CDR3 runs to 16 residues. The CDR3 sequence: CASSLDGTSGKNEQFF. CDR3 coding DNA: TGCGCCAGCAGCTTGGACGGGACTAGCGGGAAAAATGAGCAGTTCTTC.

V usage is TRBV6-5 and J usage is TRBJ1-1; 7 nucleotides agree with TRBD1. CDR3 length equals 13 residues. The V and J ends lost 8 bases and 2 bases, in that order; junction bases with no gene match: 5. Germline CDR1 reads MNHEY; CDR2 reads SVGAGI. The CDR3 loop is CASAGQFNTEAFF. The CDR3 DNA follows: TGTGCCAGCGCGGGACAGTTCAACACTGAAGCTTTCTTT.

J is TRBJ2-7 and V is TRBV7-9; D is uncertain. Trimming left V 4 bases short and J 6 bases short, with 13 bases between. The CDR3 totals 13 residues. The germline V gene encodes CDR1 SEHNR and CDR2 FQNEAQ (reference sequence). This CDR3 is CASSWSSVGEQYF. CDR3 DNA: TGTGCCAGCAGCTGGTCGAGCGTCGGCGAGCAGTACTTC.

CDR3 residues: CASSLAGQGRTGELFF. In DNA, the CDR3 is TGTGCCAGCAGCTTGGCCGGGCAGGGTCGGACCGGGGAGCTGTTTTTT. The J gene is TRBJ2-2, the V gene TRBV5-6; D is perhaps TRBD1 (5 bases). Deletions cut 0 bases from V and 5 bases from J, with 14 bases between. The germline gives CDR1 SGHDT, CDR2 YYEEEE. The CDR3 length is 16 residues.